These 17 T cell receptor beta chains came from one sample sequenced in a study of graft-versus-host responses after intestinal transplantation. Using immunoSEQ multiplex PCR, the repertoire was profiled, and TCRdb retains in-frame clones only, with some absent. Here the sample spans around 130,000 clones, over 85% being singletons. Their antigen targets remain unknown. This sample comprised unstimulated CD4+ T cells sorted from spleen or lymph node cells, obtained before intestinal transplant. These receptors were collected from a human donor who received an intestinal transplant.

V is TRBV4-1 and J is TRBJ2-3, with D perhaps being TRBD1 or TRBD2 (5 bases each). Germline V gene lookup returns CDR1 MGHRA and CDR2 YSYEKL. Trimming cost V 0 bases and J 6 bases, with 10 bases left between them. The CDR3 contains 14 residues. Written as DNA, the CDR3 is TGCGCCAGCAGCCAAGATCCGGGGACCGATACGCAGTATTTT. Translation gives CASSQDPGTDTQYF.

Only one count was recorded for this clone. One end of the junction fails to match germline, which may point to a read error. V usage is TRBV7-6 and J usage is TRBJ2-1, with D tentatively TRBD2 (5 bases). This CDR3 spans 11 amino acids. Germline V gives CDR1 SGHVS, CDR2 FNYEAQ. For the CDR3, the DNA is TGTGCCGGCAGCTTAGGGAGTGAGCAGTTCTTC. It translates to CAGSLGSEQFF.

The gene calls are TRBV9 and TRBJ1-2; no definite D call. Germline V gene sequence: CDR1 SGDLS, CDR2 YYNGEE. Trimming removed 3 bases from V and 5 bases from J, with 11 bases in between. The CDR3 is made up of 13 amino acids. The CDR3 region has the DNA TGTGCCAGCAGCGCGATCACCGGGTATGGCTACACCTTC. Translating gives CASSAITGYGYTF.

The J gene is TRBJ1-1, the V gene TRBV30; tentatively, D is TRBD1 (5 bases). The CDR3 covers 13 residues. Germline V gives CDR1 GTSNPN, CDR2 SVGIG (reference sequence). Trimming left V 0 bases short and J 6 bases short, with 11 bases between. DNA of the CDR3: TGTGCCTGGAGTGTACCCGACAGACCTGAAGCTTTCTTT. It encodes CAWSVPDRPEAFF.

The rearrangement joins TRBV5-6 to TRBJ1-5; TRBD1 matches 8 bases. Germline V gene lookup returns CDR1 SGHDT and CDR2 YYEEEE. The ends lost 4 bases at V and 7 bases at J; junction bases unmatched: 7. CDR3 length equals 14 residues. The CDR3 nucleotides are TGTGCCAGCAGCCGGACAGGGTACGGGCAGCCCCAGCATTTT. It yields the protein CASSRTGYGQPQHF.

The gene calls are TRBV19 and TRBJ2-1, with 9 bases identical to TRBD2. This CDR3 contains 18 residues. CDR1 LNHDA and CDR2 SQIVND come from the germline V gene (reference sequence). J gave up 9 bases and V 5 bases, and 20 bases lay outside the gene matches. The CDR3 bases are TGTGCCAGTAGTTCGCGGGGGGGCTACGGGCGGGGATTAGGTGAGCAGTTCTTC. This codes for CASSSRGGYGRGLGEQFF.

The chain uses TRBV11-3 and TRBJ2-5; the match to TRBD2 covers 9 bases. From germline, CDR1 is SGHNT and CDR2 YENEEA. The trim removed 1 base at V and 3 bases at J, leaving 3 bases unmatched. The CDR3 is made up of 15 amino acids. This CDR3 reads CASSLGLAGKETQYF. CDR3 bases: TGTGCCAGCAGCTTAGGGCTAGCGGGGAAAGAGACCCAGTACTTC.

The V and J genes are TRBV30 and TRBJ1-1; no clear D gene. Germline V CDR1 and CDR2: GTSNPN, SVGIG (reference sequence). Deletions cut 2 bases from V and 6 bases from J, with 10 bases between. The CDR3 runs to 12 residues. The CDR3: CAWSREKSEAFF. For the CDR3, the DNA is TGTGCCTGGAGTCGGGAGAAATCTGAAGCTTTCTTT.

The gene calls are TRBV10-2 and TRBJ2-3; D gene unclear. This CDR3 is built from 17 residues. Per germline, CDR1 WSHSY and CDR2 SAAADI. V was pared by 0 bases and J by 7 bases, with 20 bases between. The CDR3 sequence: CASSESRVLRQIHTQYF. The CDR3 coding sequence is TGCGCCAGCAGTGAGTCCAGAGTCCTCCGCCAAATACATACGCAGTATTTT.

V usage is TRBV5-5 and J usage is TRBJ1-1; D is ambiguous. CDR1 and CDR2 (germline): SGHKS, YYEKEE (reference sequence). V was pared by 4 bases and J by 5 bases, with 12 bases between. The CDR3 is 13 residues long. The CDR3 loop reads CASSITGFTEAFF. The CDR3 DNA reads as TGTGCCAGCAGCATTACGGGGTTTACTGAAGCTTTCTTT. Using reference TRBV5-5 and TRBJ1-1 for the parts outside the CDR3, the full variable domain is DAGVTQSPTHLIKTRGQQVTLRCSPISGHKSVSWYQQVLGQGPQFIFQYYEKEERGRGNFPDRFSARQFPNYSSELNVNALLLGDSALYLCASSITGFTEAFFGQGTRLTVV.

The chain combines TRBV6-5 with TRBJ1-3; no firm D call. Germline V gene data show CDR1 as MNHEY and CDR2 as SVGAGI. The CDR3 runs to 14 residues. V lost 6 bases, J lost 0 bases, and 9 bases lay in between. The CDR3 here is CASSGLSSGNTIYF. CDR3 nucleotide sequence: TGTGCCAGCAGCGGCCTGAGCTCTGGAAACACCATATATTTT.

V usage is TRBV7-6 and J usage is TRBJ2-3; 7 nucleotides line up with TRBD1. Trimming at V came to 6 bases and at J to 2 bases, leaving 11 bases not matched to a gene. The germline gives CDR1 SGHVS, CDR2 FNYEAQ. This CDR3 is 16 amino acids long. The CDR3 spells CASSRSRGQNTDTQYF. The CDR3 DNA reads TGTGCCAGCAGTAGATCGAGGGGACAGAACACAGATACGCAGTATTTT.

The V call is TRBV7-3, the J call TRBJ2-1, with 13 bases fitting TRBD2. Germline CDR1 reads SGHTA; CDR2 reads FQGTGA. The junction had 11 bases not matched to a gene; V was cut back by 5 bases and J by 4 bases. This CDR3 is 18 amino acids long. The CDR3 is CASSTAPGLAGEYNEQFF. The CDR3 bases are TGTGCCAGCAGCACCGCGCCCGGACTAGCGGGGGAATACAATGAGCAGTTCTTC.

The chain couples TRBV10-1 to TRBJ1-1; D might be TRBD1 (5 bases). From germline, CDR1 is WNHNN and CDR2 SYGVQD (reference sequence). The CDR3 length is 12 residues. V lost 8 bases and J lost 1, with 8 bases in between. The DNA of the CDR3 is TGCGCCAGCGGGGACGGGAACACTGAAGCTTTCTTT. It specifies CASGDGNTEAFF.

The chain has TRBV5-6 and TRBJ2-5; weak D call: TRBD2 (5 bases). The CDR3 covers 13 residues. Germline V CDR1 and CDR2: SGHDT, YYEEEE. The V end was cut by 4 bases, the J end by 2 bases, with 9 bases between. The CDR3 spells CASSQRTQETQYF. The CDR3 DNA follows: TGTGCCAGCAGCCAACGGACTCAAGAGACCCAGTACTTC.

This sequence joins TRBV11-3 and TRBJ2-1; D gene uncertain. CDR3 length: 14 residues. Trimming stripped 1 base from V and 6 bases from J, with 10 bases between. Germline V gene data show CDR1 as SGHNT and CDR2 as YENEEA. CDR3 amino acids: CASSLGPQTNEQFF. Here the CDR3 DNA reads TGTGCCAGCAGCTTAGGGCCGCAGACCAATGAGCAGTTCTTC.

The gene calls are TRBV4-1 and TRBJ2-1; 12 bases agree with TRBD2. V shed 3 bases, J shed 0 bases, and the junction held 3 bases outside the gene matches. The germline CDR1 and CDR2 sequences are MGHRA and YSYEKL. The CDR3 runs to 17 residues. The CDR3 here is CASSQKGLAGSYNEQFF. The CDR3 nucleotides are TGCGCCAGCAGCCAGAAGGGACTAGCGGGCTCCTACAATGAGCAGTTCTTC.